The 18 T cell receptor beta chains given below trace back to one sample, sequenced in a study of T cell repertoires in cytomegalovirus infection. TCRdb independently ran MiXCR on the reads; one entry per CDR3 protein. Among about 310,000 distinct CDR3 sequences listed, 15% to 20% were seen once. Input material: PBMCs. These receptors came from a human donor in good health (CMV status not recorded). Some clones in this sample may be carry-over from other donors' samples.

At least ten counts were recorded for this clonotype. The V gene is TRBV6-1, the J gene TRBJ1-5; 9 bases align to TRBD1. V trimming: 5 bases; J trimming: 3 bases; junction bases outside the gene matches: 8. CDR3 size: 16 residues. Germline CDR1 is MNHNS and CDR2 is SASEGT. The CDR3 bases are TGTGCCAGCAGTAAGACGGGACAGGGAAACAATCAGCCCCAGCATTTT. Its translation is CASSKTGQGNNQPQHF.

The genes are TRBV7-3 and TRBJ2-4; tentative D call: TRBD2 (5 bases). The CDR3 has 16 amino acids. Between the trimmed V and J ends, which lost 1 base and 0 bases, there was a span of 10 bases. Germline V lookup: CDR1 SGHTA, CDR2 FQGTGA. The CDR3 nucleotides are TGTGCCAGCAGCTTAAGCCGGGAAATAGCCAAAAACATTCAGTACTTC. Translating gives CASSLSREIAKNIQYF.

The gene calls are TRBV6-6 and TRBJ2-5; D call uncertain. The CDR3 spans 11 residues. CDR1 MNHNY and CDR2 SVGAGI come from the germline V gene (reference sequence). Trimming shortened V by 6 bases and J by 4 bases, and 6 bases separated the two germline ends. The CDR3 here is CASSTPETQYF. The DNA of the CDR3 is TGTGCCAGCAGCACCCCAGAGACCCAGTACTTC.

This clonotype has a handful of counts. V usage is TRBV11-2 and J usage is TRBJ1-3; D call uncertain. Germline V gene lookup returns CDR1 SGHAT and CDR2 FQNNGV. Trimming left V 2 bases short and J 2 bases short, with 25 bases between. This CDR3 is built from 20 residues. Here the CDR3 reads CASSLTIWRTGRGAGNTIYF. The CDR3 coding sequence is TGTGCCAGCAGCTTAACGATTTGGAGGACGGGGAGAGGAGCTGGAAACACCATATATTTT.

In its sample, this clonotype was seen a few times. V is TRBV5-3 and J is TRBJ2-3; TRBD1 matches at 9 bases. TRBV5-3 has ORF status, its function being uncertain. The trim removed 4 bases at V and 6 bases at J, leaving 24 bases unmatched. The CDR3 runs to 20 residues. CDR3 amino acids: CARSPGDRVVRRASYDTQYF. Here the CDR3 DNA reads TGTGCCAGAAGCCCGGGGGACAGGGTAGTTCGACGGGCTTCATACGATACGCAGTATTTT.

This clonotype was observed many times. This chain's CDR3 is CASRVSSGANVLTF. DNA for the CDR3: TGTGCCAGCAGGGTCAGCTCTGGGGCCAACGTCCTGACTTTC. The chain carries TRBV7-9 and TRBJ2-6; D unresolved. Germline V gene lookup returns CDR1 SEHNR and CDR2 FQNEAQ (reference sequence). This CDR3 spans 14 amino acids. V shed 6 bases and J shed 0 bases, with 6 bases lying between them.

The rearrangement joins TRBV12-3 or TRBV12-4 to TRBJ2-7, with a weak D call TRBD2 (6 bases). CDR3 length: 14 amino acids. V was clipped by 3 bases and J by 7 bases, with 16 bases between them. The CDR3 protein is CASSFHPAGREQYF. CDR3 nucleotides: TGTGCCAGCAGTTTCCATCCGGCAGGGAGGGAGCAGTACTTC.

The chain couples TRBV10-3 to TRBJ2-1, with D maybe TRBD1 (5 bases). CDR3 length equals 17 residues. The germline V gene encodes CDR1 ENHRY and CDR2 SYGVKD. Trimming took 2 bases from V and 0 from J, leaving 14 bases between them. The CDR3 reads CAISERSGYVSYNEQFF. The CDR3 DNA follows: TGTGCCATCAGTGAGCGGTCAGGGTATGTCTCCTACAATGAGCAGTTCTTC.

This clonotype was found many times. The genes are TRBV28 and TRBJ1-4, with unresolved D. In germline, CDR1 is MDHEN, CDR2 SYDVKM. The CDR3 consists of 16 residues. The germline V and J ends were trimmed by 6 bases and 0 bases, with 14 bases remaining between them. CDR3 residues: CASSPYMTPTNEKLFF. The DNA of the CDR3 is TGTGCCAGCAGCCCATATATGACACCAACTAATGAAAAACTGTTTTTT.

CDR3 DNA sequence: TGTGCCAGTAGTATAACCGGCTCCGTTCCCTACGAGCAGTACTTC. Translated: CASSITGSVPYEQYF. The chain has TRBV19 and TRBJ2-7; D remains unclear. The ends were cut back, 2 bases at V and 2 bases at J, with 13 bases in the middle. The germline CDR1 and CDR2 sequences are LNHDA and SQIVND (reference sequence). This CDR3 comprises 15 residues. The full variable domain, with the rest looked up from reference TRBV19 and TRBJ2-7, is DGGITQSPKYLFRKEGQNVTLSCEQNLNHDAMYWYRQDPGQGLRLIYYSQIVNDFQKGDIAEGYSVSREKKESFPLTVTSAQKNPTAFYLCASSITGSVPYEQYFGPGTRLTVT.

This clonotype turned up a few times. The chain carries TRBV12-3 or TRBV12-4 and TRBJ1-1; D may be TRBD1 (6 bases). This CDR3 has 17 amino acids. Between the trimmed V and J ends, which lost 6 bases and 0 bases, there was a span of 20 bases. CDR3 region: CASRPPGAALMNTEAFF. The CDR3 bases are TGTGCCAGCAGACCCCCGGGGGCCGCCCTTATGAACACTGAAGCTTTCTTT.

This clonotype was recorded a few times. The chain employs TRBV7-9 and TRBJ2-1; no firm D call. This CDR3 has 13 residues. Germline CDR1 SEHNR, CDR2 FQNEAQ (reference sequence). V was clipped by 7 bases and J by 0 bases, with 7 bases between them. The CDR3 sequence is CASIASSYNEQFF. The DNA for the CDR3 is TGTGCCAGCATCGCCAGCTCCTACAATGAGCAGTTCTTC.

This clonotype has a handful of counts. The chain combines TRBV18 with TRBJ2-1; the D gene is possibly TRBD1 (5 bases). From germline, CDR1 is KGHSH and CDR2 LQKENI. The CDR3 is 14 residues long. With 1 base removed from V and 6 bases from J, the gap between germline ends came to 10 bases. The CDR3 coding sequence is TGTGCCAGCTCACCACTTAAGGGGTTCAATGAGCAGTTCTTC. Residues: CASSPLKGFNEQFF.

Ten or more counts support this clonotype. This CDR3 is CASSLSGGNEQFF. The CDR3 region has the DNA TGTGCCAGCAGCCTTAGCGGGGGAAATGAGCAGTTCTTC. The V call is TRBV7-2, the J call TRBJ2-1; 9 nucleotides line up with TRBD2. Germline V lookup: CDR1 SGHTA, CDR2 FQGNSA. V dropped 5 bases and J dropped 7; count of bases not matched to a gene: 3. This CDR3 has 13 residues. Filled out from reference TRBV7-2 and TRBJ2-1, the complete variable domain reads GAGVSQSPSNKVTEKGKDVELRCDPISGHTALYWYRQSLGQGLEFLIYFQGNSAPDKSGLPSDRFSAERTGGSVSTLTIQRTQQEDSAVYLCASSLSGGNEQFFGPGTRLTVL.

There are a few counts of this clonotype. The chain carries TRBV24-1 and TRBJ2-5, with TRBD1 identical over 9 bases. Germline lookup yields CDR1 KGHDR and CDR2 SFDVKD. The V segment lost 4 bases and the J segment 0 bases; nucleotides outside the gene matches: 8. The CDR3 consists of 17 residues. The CDR3 DNA is TGTGCCACCAGTGAAAGACAGGGGGTAGAATACCAAGAGACCCAGTACTTC. Translation: CATSERQGVEYQETQYF.

This clonotype was seen a handful of times. CDR3 DNA: TGTGCCTCTTCCGGGGGGGCCCTCGGGGAGCTGTTTTTT. Protein sequence: CASSGGALGELFF. V gene TRBV12-3 or TRBV12-4 combines with J gene TRBJ2-2, with 8 nucleotides matching TRBD2. CDR3 size: 13 residues. J lost 7 bases, V lost 11 bases, and 9 bases had no gene match.

The chain combines TRBV28 with TRBJ1-2, with 10 nucleotides matching TRBD1. Germline CDR1 reads MDHEN; CDR2 reads SYDVKM. Trimming cost V 6 bases and J 8 bases; bases outside gene matches: 6. This CDR3 spans 13 amino acids. CDR3 nucleotide sequence: TGTGCCAGCAGGACCGACAGGGGGCGGGGCTACACCTTC. Translating it yields CASRTDRGRGYTF.

The V and J genes are TRBV27 and TRBJ2-7; D remains unclear. Trimming pared 2 bases from V and 3 bases from J, leaving 14 bases between. CDR1 and CDR2 from the germline V gene are MNHEY and SMNVEV (reference sequence). This CDR3 has 15 residues. CDR3 in amino acids: CASSLASPMIYEQYF. In nucleotides, the CDR3 is TGTGCCAGCAGTTTAGCCAGCCCGATGATCTACGAGCAGTACTTC.